The present T cell receptor (beta chain) was sequenced within a study of response to subunit inactivated influenza vaccine. TCRdb re-derived calls from the RT-PCR reads in MiXCR, one entry per CDR3 protein. Seen here are a few hundred thousand distinct CDR3 sequences, approximately 11% observed once, and the top ten hold about 10%. Trimming at V came to 2 bases and at J to 7 bases, leaving 14 bases not matched to a gene. The CDR3 is made up of 16 amino acids. CDR1 is SGHTA, CDR2 FQGNSA, per germline. This clonotype turned up a few times. In addition, the sample was reused for a study of T cells expressing NK-cell markers. That source reports: Generation of TCR beta cDNA was performed by 5'RACE template switching incorporating UMIs.

The origin of this receptor is a man between 50 and 59 years old who received an inactivated influenza vaccine. The sample in question was PBMCs from blood, obtained on the day of vaccination. The chain employs TRBV7-2 and TRBJ2-7; TRBD1 agrees at 7 bases. The CDR3 DNA reads as TGTGCCAGCAGCTTAAGTCCCCTGAAGGGGGCAGGGGAGCAGTACTTC. As protein: CASSLSPLKGAGEQYF.